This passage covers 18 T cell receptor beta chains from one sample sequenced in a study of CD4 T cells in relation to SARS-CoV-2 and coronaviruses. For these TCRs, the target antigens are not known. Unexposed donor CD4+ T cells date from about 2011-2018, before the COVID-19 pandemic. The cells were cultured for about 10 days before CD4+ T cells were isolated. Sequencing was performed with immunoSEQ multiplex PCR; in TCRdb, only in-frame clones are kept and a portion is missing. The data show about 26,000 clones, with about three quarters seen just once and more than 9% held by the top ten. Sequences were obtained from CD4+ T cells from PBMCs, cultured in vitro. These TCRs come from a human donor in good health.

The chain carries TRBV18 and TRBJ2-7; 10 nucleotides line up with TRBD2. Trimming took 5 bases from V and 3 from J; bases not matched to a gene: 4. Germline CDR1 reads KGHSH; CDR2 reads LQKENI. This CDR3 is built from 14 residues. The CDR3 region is CASSVSGGNYEQYF. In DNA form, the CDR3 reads TGTGCCAGCTCAGTTAGCGGGGGGAACTACGAGCAGTACTTC. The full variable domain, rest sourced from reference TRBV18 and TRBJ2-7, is NAGVMQNPRHLVRRRGQEARLRCSPMKGHSHVYWYRQLPEEGLKFMVYLQKENIIDESGMPKERFSAEFPKEGPSILRIQQVVRGDSAAYFCASSVSGGNYEQYFGPGTRLTVT.

CDR3: CASSQDLGGVTYEQYF. In nucleotides, the CDR3 is TGCGCCAGCAGCCAAGATCTGGGGGGGGTCACCTACGAGCAGTACTTC. This sequence joins TRBV4-3 and TRBJ2-7, with 7 bases lining up with TRBD2. The V gene end was trimmed by 0 bases and the J gene end by 2 bases; junction bases not matched to a gene: 7. The germline gives CDR1 LGHNA, CDR2 YSLEER. CDR3 size: 16 residues.

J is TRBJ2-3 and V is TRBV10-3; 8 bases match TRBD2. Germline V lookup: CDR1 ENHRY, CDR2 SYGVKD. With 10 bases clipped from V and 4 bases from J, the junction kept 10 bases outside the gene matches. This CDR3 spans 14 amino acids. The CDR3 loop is CATETSEGSDTQYF. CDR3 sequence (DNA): TGTGCCACCGAGACTAGCGAGGGGTCAGATACGCAGTATTTT.

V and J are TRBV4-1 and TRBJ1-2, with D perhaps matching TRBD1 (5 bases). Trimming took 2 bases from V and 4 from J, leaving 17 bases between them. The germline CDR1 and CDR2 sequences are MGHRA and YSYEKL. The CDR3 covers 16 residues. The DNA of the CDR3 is TGCGCCAGCAGCCAAACATCAGGGTCCAAGGTCTATGGCTACACCTTC. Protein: CASSQTSGSKVYGYTF.

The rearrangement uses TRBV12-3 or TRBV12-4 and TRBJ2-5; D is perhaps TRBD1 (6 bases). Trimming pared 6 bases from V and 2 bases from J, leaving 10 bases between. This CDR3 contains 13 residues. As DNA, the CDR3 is TGTGCCAGCAGGACAGGCAAGCAAGAGACCCAGTACTTC. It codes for CASRTGKQETQYF.

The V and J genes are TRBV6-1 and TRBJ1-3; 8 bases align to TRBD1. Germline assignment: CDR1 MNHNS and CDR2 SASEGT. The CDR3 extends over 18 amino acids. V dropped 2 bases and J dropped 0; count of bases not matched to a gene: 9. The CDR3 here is CASSERGDRSSSGNTIYF. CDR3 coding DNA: TGTGCCAGCAGTGAAAGGGGGGACAGGTCGAGCTCTGGAAACACCATATATTTT.

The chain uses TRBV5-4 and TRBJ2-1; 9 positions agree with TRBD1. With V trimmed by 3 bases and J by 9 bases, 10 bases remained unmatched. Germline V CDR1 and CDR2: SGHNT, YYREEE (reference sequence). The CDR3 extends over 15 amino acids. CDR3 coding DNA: TGTGCCAGCAGCTGGGAGGGGGACAGGGCCCCTGAGCAGTTCTTC. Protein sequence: CASSWEGDRAPEQFF.

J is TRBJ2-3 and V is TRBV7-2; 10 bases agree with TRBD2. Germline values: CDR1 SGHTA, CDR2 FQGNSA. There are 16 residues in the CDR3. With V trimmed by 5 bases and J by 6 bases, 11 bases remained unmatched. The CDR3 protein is CASSQIAGGGGDTQYF. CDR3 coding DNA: TGTGCCAGCAGCCAAATAGCGGGGGGCGGCGGGGATACGCAGTATTTT.

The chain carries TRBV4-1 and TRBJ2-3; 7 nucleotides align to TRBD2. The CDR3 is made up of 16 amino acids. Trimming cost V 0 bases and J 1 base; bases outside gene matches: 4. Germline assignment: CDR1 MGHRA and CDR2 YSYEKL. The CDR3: CASSQEASGGTDTQYF. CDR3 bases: TGCGCCAGCAGCCAAGAGGCTAGCGGAGGCACAGATACGCAGTATTTT.

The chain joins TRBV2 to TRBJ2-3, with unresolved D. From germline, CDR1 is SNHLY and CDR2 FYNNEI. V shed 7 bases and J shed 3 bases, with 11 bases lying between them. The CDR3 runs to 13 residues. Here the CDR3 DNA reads TGTGCCAGCAAAATAGAACAAACAGATACGCAGTATTTT. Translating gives CASKIEQTDTQYF. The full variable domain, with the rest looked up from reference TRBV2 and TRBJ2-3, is EPEVTQTPSHQVTQMGQEVILRCVPISNHLYFYWYRQILGQKVEFLVSFYNNEISEKSEIFDDQFSVERPDGSNFTLKIRSTKLEDSAMYFCASKIEQTDTQYFGPGTRLTVL.

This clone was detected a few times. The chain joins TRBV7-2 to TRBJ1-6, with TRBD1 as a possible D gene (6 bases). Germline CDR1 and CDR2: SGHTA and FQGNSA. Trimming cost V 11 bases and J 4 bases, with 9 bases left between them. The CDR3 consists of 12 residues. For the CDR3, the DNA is TGTGCCGGGGGCACGTATAATTCACCCCTCCACTTT. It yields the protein CAGGTYNSPLHF.

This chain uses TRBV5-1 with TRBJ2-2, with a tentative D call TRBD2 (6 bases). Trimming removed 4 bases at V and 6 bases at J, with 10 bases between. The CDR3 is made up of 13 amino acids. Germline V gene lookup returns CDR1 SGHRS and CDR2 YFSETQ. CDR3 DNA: TGCGCCAGCAGCCCGGGGGAGGCCGGGGAGCTGTTTTTT. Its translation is CASSPGEAGELFF.

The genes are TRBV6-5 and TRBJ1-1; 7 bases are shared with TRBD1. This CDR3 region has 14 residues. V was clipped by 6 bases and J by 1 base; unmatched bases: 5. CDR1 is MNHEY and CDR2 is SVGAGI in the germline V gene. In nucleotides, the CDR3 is TGTGCCAGCAGGAGGGACAGTTGGAACACTGAAGCTTTCTTT. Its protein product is CASRRDSWNTEAFF.

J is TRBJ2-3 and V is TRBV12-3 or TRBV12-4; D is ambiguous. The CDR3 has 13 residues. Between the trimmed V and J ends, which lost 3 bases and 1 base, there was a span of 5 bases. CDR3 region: CASSFPGTDTQYF. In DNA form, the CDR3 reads TGTGCCAGCAGTTTTCCCGGCACAGATACGCAGTATTTT.

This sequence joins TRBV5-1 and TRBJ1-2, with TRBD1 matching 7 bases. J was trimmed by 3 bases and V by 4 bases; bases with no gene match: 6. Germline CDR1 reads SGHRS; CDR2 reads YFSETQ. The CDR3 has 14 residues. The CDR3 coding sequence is TGCGCCAGCAGCCAACTACAGGGGTACTATGGCTACACCTTC. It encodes CASSQLQGYYGYTF.

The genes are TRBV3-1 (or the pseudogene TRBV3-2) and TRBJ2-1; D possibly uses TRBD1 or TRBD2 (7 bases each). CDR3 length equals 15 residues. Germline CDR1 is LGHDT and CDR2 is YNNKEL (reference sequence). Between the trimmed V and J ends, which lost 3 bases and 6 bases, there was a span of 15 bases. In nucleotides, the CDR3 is TGTGCCAGCAGCCACCAGGGGGGGGGCCTCAATGAGCAGTTCTTC. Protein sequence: CASSHQGGGLNEQFF.

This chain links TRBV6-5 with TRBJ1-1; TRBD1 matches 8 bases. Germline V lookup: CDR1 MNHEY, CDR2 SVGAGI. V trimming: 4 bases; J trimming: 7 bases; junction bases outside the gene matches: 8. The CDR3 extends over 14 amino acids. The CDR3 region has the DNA TGTGCCAGCAGTTCCGGGACAGGAGGGTTTGAAGCTTTCTTT. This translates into CASSSGTGGFEAFF.

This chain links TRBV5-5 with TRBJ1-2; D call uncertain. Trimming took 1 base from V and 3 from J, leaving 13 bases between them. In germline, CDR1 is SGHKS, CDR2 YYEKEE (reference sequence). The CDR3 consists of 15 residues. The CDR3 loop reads CASSLNNLGHYGYTF. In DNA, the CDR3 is TGTGCCAGCAGCTTGAACAACCTAGGGCACTATGGCTACACCTTC.